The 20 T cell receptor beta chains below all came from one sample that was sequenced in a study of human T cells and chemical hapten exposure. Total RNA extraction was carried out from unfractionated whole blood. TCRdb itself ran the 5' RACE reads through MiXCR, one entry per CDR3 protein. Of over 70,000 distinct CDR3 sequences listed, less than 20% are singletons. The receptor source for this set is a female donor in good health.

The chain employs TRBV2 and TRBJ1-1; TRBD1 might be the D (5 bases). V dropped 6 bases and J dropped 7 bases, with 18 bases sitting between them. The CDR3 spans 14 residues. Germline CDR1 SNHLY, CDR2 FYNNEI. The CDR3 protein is CASRDGTGAGEAFF. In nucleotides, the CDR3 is TGTGCCAGCAGGGACGGAACAGGAGCCGGTGAAGCTTTCTTT.

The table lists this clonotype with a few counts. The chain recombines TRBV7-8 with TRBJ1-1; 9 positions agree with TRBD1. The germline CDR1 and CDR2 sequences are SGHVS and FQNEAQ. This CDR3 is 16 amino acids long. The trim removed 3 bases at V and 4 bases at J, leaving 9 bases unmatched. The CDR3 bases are TGTGCCAGCAGCTTTATTAACAGGGGGCGCGGCACTGAAGCTTTCTTT. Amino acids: CASSFINRGRGTEAFF.

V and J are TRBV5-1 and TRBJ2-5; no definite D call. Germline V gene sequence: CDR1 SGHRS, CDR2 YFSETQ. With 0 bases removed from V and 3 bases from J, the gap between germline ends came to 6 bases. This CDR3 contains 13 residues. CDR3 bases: TGCGCCAGCAGCTTGGGGACCGAAGAGACCCAGTACTTC. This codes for CASSLGTEETQYF.

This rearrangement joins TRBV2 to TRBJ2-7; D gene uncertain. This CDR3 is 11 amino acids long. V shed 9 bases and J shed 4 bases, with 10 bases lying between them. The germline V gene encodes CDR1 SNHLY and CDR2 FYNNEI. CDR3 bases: TGTGCCAGTCGTCGGGTTTACGAGCAGTACTTC. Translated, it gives CASRRVYEQYF.

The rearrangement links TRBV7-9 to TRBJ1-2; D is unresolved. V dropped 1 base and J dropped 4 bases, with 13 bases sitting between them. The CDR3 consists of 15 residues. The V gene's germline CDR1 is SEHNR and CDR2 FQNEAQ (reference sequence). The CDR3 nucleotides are TGTGCCAGCAGCTTAGTGGGTTCCGCCGGCTATGGCTACACCTTC. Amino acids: CASSLVGSAGYGYTF. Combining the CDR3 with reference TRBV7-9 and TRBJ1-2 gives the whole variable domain DTGVSQNPRHKITKRGQNVTFRCDPISEHNRLYWYRQTLGQGPEFLTYFQNEAQLEKSRLLSDRFSAERPKGSFSTLEIQRTEQGDSAMYLCASSLVGSAGYGYTFGSGTRLTVV.

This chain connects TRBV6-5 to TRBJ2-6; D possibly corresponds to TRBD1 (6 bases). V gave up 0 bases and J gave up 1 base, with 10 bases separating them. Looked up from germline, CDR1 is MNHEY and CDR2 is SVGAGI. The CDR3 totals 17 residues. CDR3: CASSYSGTRSGANVLTF. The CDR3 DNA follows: TGTGCCAGCAGTTACTCGGGGACAAGATCTGGGGCCAACGTCCTGACTTTC.

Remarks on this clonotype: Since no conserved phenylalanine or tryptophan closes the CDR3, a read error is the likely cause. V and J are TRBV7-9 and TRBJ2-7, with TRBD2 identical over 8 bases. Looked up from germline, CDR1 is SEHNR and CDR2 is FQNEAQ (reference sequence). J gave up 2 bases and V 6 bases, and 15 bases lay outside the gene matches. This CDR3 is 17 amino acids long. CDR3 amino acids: CASSPGLAGLPPYEQYL. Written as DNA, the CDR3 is TGTGCCAGCAGTCCTGGGTTAGCGGGGCTTCCGCCCTACGAGCAGTACTTA.

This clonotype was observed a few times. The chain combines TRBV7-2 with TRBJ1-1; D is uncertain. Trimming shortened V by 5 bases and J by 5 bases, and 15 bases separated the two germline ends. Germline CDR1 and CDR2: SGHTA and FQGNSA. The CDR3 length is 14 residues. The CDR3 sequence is CASSERRAPTEAFF. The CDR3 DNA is TGTGCCAGCAGCGAGAGGCGGGCGCCAACTGAAGCTTTCTTT.

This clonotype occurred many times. DNA of the CDR3: TGTGCCAGCAGCACGGGACAGGGGGCCGCAGATACGCAGTATTTT. It is translated as CASSTGQGAADTQYF. This chain joins TRBV5-6 and TRBJ2-3; 12 bases match TRBD1. CDR3 length: 15 residues. CDR1 is SGHDT and CDR2 is YYEEEE in the germline V gene. Trimming removed 4 bases from V and 4 bases from J; junction bases left unmatched: 4.

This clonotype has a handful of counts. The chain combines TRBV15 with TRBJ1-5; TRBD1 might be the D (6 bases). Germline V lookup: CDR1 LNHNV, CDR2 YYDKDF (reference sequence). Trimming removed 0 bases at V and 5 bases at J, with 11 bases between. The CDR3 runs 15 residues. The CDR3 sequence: CATSRDKGGDQPQHF. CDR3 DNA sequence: TGTGCCACCAGCAGAGATAAGGGGGGCGATCAGCCCCAGCATTTT.

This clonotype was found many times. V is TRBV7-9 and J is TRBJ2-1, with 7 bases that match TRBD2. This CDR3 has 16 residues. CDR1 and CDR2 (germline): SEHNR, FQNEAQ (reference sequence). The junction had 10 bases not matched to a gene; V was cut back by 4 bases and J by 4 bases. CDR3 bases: TGTGCCAGCAGCTCATCAGCGGGATACCCGTACAATGAGCAGTTCTTC. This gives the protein CASSSSAGYPYNEQFF. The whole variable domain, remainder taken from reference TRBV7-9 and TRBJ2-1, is DTGVSQNPRHKITKRGQNVTFRCDPISEHNRLYWYRQTLGQGPEFLTYFQNEAQLEKSRLLSDRFSAERPKGSFSTLEIQRTEQGDSAMYLCASSSSAGYPYNEQFFGPGTRLTVL.

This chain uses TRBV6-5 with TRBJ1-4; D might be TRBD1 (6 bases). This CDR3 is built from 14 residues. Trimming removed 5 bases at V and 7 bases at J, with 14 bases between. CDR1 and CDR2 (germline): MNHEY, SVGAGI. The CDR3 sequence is CASSPQGRSEKLFF. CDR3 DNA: TGTGCCAGCAGTCCACAGGGAAGGAGTGAAAAACTGTTTTTT.

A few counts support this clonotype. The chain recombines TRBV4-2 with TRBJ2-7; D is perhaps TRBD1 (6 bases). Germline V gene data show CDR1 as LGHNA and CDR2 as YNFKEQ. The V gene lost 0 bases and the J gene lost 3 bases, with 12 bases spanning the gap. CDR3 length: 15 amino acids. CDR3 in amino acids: CASSQDLQGFYEQYF. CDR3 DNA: TGTGCCAGCAGCCAAGACTTACAGGGTTTCTACGAGCAGTACTTC.

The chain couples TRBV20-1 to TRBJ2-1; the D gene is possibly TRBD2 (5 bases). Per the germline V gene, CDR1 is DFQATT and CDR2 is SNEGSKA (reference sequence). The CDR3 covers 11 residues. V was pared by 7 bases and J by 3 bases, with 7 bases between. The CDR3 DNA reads TGCAGTGAGCGGTTCTACAATGAGCAGTTCTTC. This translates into CSERFYNEQFF.

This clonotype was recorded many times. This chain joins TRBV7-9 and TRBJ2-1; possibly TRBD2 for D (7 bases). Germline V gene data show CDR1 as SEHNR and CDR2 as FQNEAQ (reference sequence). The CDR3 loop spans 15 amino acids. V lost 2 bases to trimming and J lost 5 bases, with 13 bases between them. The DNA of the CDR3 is TGTGCCAGCAGCTTATTCGGGGGGCCTGACAATGAGCAGTTCTTC. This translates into CASSLFGGPDNEQFF.

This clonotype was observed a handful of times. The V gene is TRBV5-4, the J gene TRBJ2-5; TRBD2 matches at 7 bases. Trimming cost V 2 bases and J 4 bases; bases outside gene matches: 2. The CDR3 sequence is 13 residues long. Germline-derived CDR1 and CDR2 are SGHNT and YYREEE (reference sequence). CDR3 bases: TGTGCCAGCAGCTTCGGGGGGACAGAGACCCAGTACTTC. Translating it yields CASSFGGTETQYF.

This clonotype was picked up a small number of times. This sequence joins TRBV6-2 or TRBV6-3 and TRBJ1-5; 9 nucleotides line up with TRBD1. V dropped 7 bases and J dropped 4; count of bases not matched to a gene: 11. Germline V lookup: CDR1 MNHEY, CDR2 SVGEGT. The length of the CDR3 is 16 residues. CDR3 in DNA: TGTGCCAGCAACTACGGGGGACAGGGAATGAATCAGCCCCAGCATTTT. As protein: CASNYGGQGMNQPQHF.

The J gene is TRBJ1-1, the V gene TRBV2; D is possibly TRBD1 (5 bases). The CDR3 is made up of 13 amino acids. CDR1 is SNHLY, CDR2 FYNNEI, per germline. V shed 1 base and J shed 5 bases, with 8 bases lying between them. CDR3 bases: TGTGCCAGCAGTGAAGATCAGGGTACTGAAGCTTTCTTT. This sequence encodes CASSEDQGTEAFF.

This CDR3 reads CASSDGSRETQYF. In DNA, the CDR3 is TGCGCCAGCAGTGACGGCAGTAGAGAGACCCAGTACTTC. V is TRBV10-2 and J is TRBJ2-5, with no clear D. The CDR3 has 13 residues. CDR1 is WSHSY and CDR2 is SAAADI in the germline V gene. The V end lost 3 bases, the J end lost 4 bases, and 9 bases lay between the germline ends.

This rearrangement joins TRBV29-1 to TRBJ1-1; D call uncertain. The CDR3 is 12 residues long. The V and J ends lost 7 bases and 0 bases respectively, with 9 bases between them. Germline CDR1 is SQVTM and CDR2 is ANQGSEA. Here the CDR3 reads CSGGNMNTEAFF. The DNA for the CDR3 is TGCAGCGGAGGGAACATGAACACTGAAGCTTTCTTT.